The subject of this entry is one T cell receptor (beta chain). Specified treatment: oral pan-JAK inhibitor, 5-10 mg twice daily. Germline lookup yields CDR1 SGHVS and CDR2 FNYEAQ. Trimming cost V 0 bases and J 7 bases, with 13 bases left between them. CDR3 length: 16 residues. The sample comes from a study of CD8+ T cells in alopecia areata. Extracted RNA was reverse transcribed, and the resulting cDNA served as sequencing template. Generated by immunoSEQ multiplex PCR, the TCRdb table keeps only in-frame clones and is missing some. This table has about 160,000 clones, about three fifths appearing once.

This chain links TRBV7-6 with TRBJ1-6, with D tentatively TRBD1 (5 bases). Sequenced here: CD4+ T cells sorted from blood, sampled at week 4, from a patient treated with tofacitinib. This TCR was sampled from a human donor with alopecia areata. CDR3 in DNA: TGTGCCAGCAGCTTAGCGGGGCAGGGAGGGAATTCACCCCTCCACTTT. This codes for CASSLAGQGGNSPLHF.